This T cell receptor (beta chain) stems from a study of blood T cell repertoires in COVID-19. Authors' processing steps: It was from reference gene primer amplification that nucleated cell counts were estimated. Using immunoSEQ multiplex PCR, the repertoire was profiled, and TCRdb retains in-frame clones only, with some absent. V, J and clone size are taken as reported in that table, and D and trimming were inferred from the DNA itself. Of under 95,000 clones listed, roughly 89% are singletons. This clone is a singleton in its sample. CDR1 and CDR2 from the germline V gene are MNHNS and SASEGT. The CDR3 loop spans 14 amino acids. Losses at the gene ends were 2 bases for V and 12 bases for J; bases not matched to a gene: 8.

Sequences were obtained from peripheral blood. The clonotype comes from a woman between 50 and 59 years old with acute or convalescent COVID-19. The J gene is TRBJ1-2, the V gene TRBV6-1, with TRBD1 identical over 11 bases. The CDR3 DNA reads TGTGCCAGCAGTGAAAAGGCGGACAGGGGGCTTGACACCTTC. Protein sequence: CASSEKADRGLDTF.